The next 15 T cell receptor beta chains were all read from a single sample in a study of T cell responses to AZD1222 COVID-19 vaccine. Measured with immunoSEQ multiplex PCR; TCRdb has only the in-frame clones, and not every one. Of 150,000 to 200,000 clones listed, around 93% were seen once; the top ten hold about 9.3%. Specimen: peripheral blood, collected on day 0 of AZD1222 vaccination. The source is an adult in good health.

The chain has TRBV2 and TRBJ1-1, with 8 bases matching TRBD1. CDR1 is SNHLY and CDR2 is FYNNEI in the germline V gene. V lost 1 base, J lost 4 bases, and 5 bases stayed unmatched. The length of the CDR3 is 15 residues. The DNA for the CDR3 is TGTGCCAGCAGTGAAGTCGCCGGACAGGGCACTGAAGCTTTCTTT. Its translation: CASSEVAGQGTEAFF.

The chain links TRBV21-1 to TRBJ2-7; no DNA check was done on the table's D call, TRBD1. TRBV21-1 is deemed a pseudogene. This CDR3 comprises 14 residues. The CDR3 reads CASSTKTGTYEQYF. CDR3 coding DNA: TGTGCCAGCAGCACCAAGACAGGAACCTACGAGCAGTACTTC.

This clone was observed a single time. The chain carries TRBV5-1 and TRBJ2-2; D not certain. The CDR3 has 14 amino acids. Looked up from germline, CDR1 is SGHRS and CDR2 is YFSETQ. V lost 3 bases, J lost 6 bases, and 12 bases lay in between. The CDR3 nucleotides are TGCGCCAGCAGCTGGTCTGGGGATCCCGGGGAGCTGTTTTTT. Translation gives CASSWSGDPGELFF.

The chain recombines TRBV27 with TRBJ1-1, with D perhaps TRBD1 (6 bases). Germline CDR1 is MNHEY and CDR2 is SMNVEV (reference sequence). Trimming stripped 6 bases from V and 4 bases from J, with 18 bases between. The CDR3 is made up of 15 amino acids. CDR3 in amino acids: CASSLSIGGSTEAFF. Written as DNA, the CDR3 is TGTGCCAGCAGCCTCTCCATAGGGGGTAGCACTGAAGCTTTCTTT.

This clone was counted once. V gene TRBV7-2 combines with J gene TRBJ1-1; D may be TRBD1 (5 bases). The CDR3 is 16 amino acids. The germline gives CDR1 SGHTA, CDR2 FQGNSA. V lost 4 bases to trimming and J lost 1 base, with 16 bases between them. CDR3 DNA: TGTGCCAGCAGCTCCGTCAGGGTGGGATCGAACACTGAAGCTTTCTTT. This gives the protein CASSSVRVGSNTEAFF. Looking up the rest from reference TRBV7-2 and TRBJ1-1 gives the full variable domain: GAGVSQSPSNKVTEKGKDVELRCDPISGHTALYWYRQSLGQGLEFLIYFQGNSAPDKSGLPSDRFSAERTGGSVSTLTIQRTQQEDSAVYLCASSSVRVGSNTEAFFGQGTRLTVV.

The table lists this clone with a count of one. The V call is TRBV7-6, the J call TRBJ2-6; D gene ambiguous. Looked up from germline, CDR1 is SGHVS and CDR2 is FNYEAQ. The CDR3 totals 16 residues. The V gene lost 2 bases and the J gene lost 1 base, with 9 bases spanning the gap. CDR3 DNA sequence: TGTGCCAGCAGCTTAAGTGCGGATTCTGGGGCCAACGTCCTGACTTTC. Protein sequence: CASSLSADSGANVLTF.

The genes are TRBV14 and TRBJ2-7; the match to TRBD1 covers 9 bases. Germline CDR1 and CDR2: SGHDN and FVKESK. The CDR3 runs to 13 residues. Trimming cost V 4 bases and J 7 bases; bases outside gene matches: 5. The CDR3 is CASSRGTGYEQYF. As DNA, the CDR3 is TGTGCCAGCAGCCGCGGGACAGGGTATGAGCAGTACTTC.

This rearrangement joins TRBV5-1 to TRBJ1-3; D might be TRBD1 (5 bases). CDR3 size: 14 residues. From germline, CDR1 is SGHRS and CDR2 YFSETQ. V was trimmed by 4 bases and J by 2 bases, leaving 10 bases between them. CDR3 residues: CASSADSPGNTIYF. CDR3 bases: TGCGCCAGCAGCGCCGACAGCCCTGGAAACACCATATATTTT.

V usage is TRBV7-9 and J usage is TRBJ2-6; either TRBD1 or TRBD2 may fit D (5 bases each). The CDR3 has 17 amino acids. V was clipped by 4 bases and J by 0 bases, with 13 bases between them. Germline loops: CDR1 SEHNR, CDR2 FQNEAQ (reference sequence). The CDR3 nucleotides are TGTGCCAGCAGCTCTCTGGGACGGAGCTCTGGGGCCAACGTCCTGACTTTC. It encodes CASSSLGRSSGANVLTF. The whole variable domain, filled in from reference TRBV7-9 and TRBJ2-6, reads DTGVSQNPRHKITKRGQNVTFRCDPISEHNRLYWYRQTLGQGPEFLTYFQNEAQLEKSRLLSDRFSAERPKGSFSTLEIQRTEQGDSAMYLCASSSLGRSSGANVLTFGAGSRLTVL.

V is TRBV19 and J is TRBJ2-3; 11 bases agree with TRBD2. Germline CDR1 is LNHDA and CDR2 is SQIVND (reference sequence). Trimming removed 8 bases from V and 0 bases from J; junction bases left unmatched: 13. This CDR3 spans 18 amino acids. The CDR3 coding sequence is TGTGCCAGTTCATTACTAGCGGGAGCTGTTCGGAGCACAGATACGCAGTATTTT. This encodes CASSLLAGAVRSTDTQYF.

V gene TRBV28 combines with J gene TRBJ1-1; the D is unclear. CDR3 length: 14 residues. Per the germline V gene, CDR1 is MDHEN and CDR2 is SYDVKM. V was shortened by 5 bases and J by 3 bases, with 13 bases between the two germline ends. CDR3: CASSLNFRDTEAFF. The CDR3 region has the DNA TGTGCCAGCAGTCTGAATTTTCGGGACACTGAAGCTTTCTTT.

V is TRBV5-1 and J is TRBJ1-1; 8 nucleotides line up with TRBD1. CDR1 is SGHRS and CDR2 is YFSETQ in the germline V gene. After removal of 4 bases from V and 1 base from J, the junction contained 6 bases not matched to a gene. CDR3 length: 15 residues. CDR3 in amino acids: CASSNQGAQNTEAFF. The CDR3 DNA follows: TGCGCCAGCAGCAATCAGGGGGCTCAGAACACTGAAGCTTTCTTT.

The chain couples TRBV28 to TRBJ1-2, with unresolved D. Per germline, CDR1 MDHEN and CDR2 SYDVKM. The CDR3 runs 15 residues. The V end lost 2 bases, the J end lost 3 bases, and 13 bases lay between the germline ends. Here the CDR3 DNA reads TGTGCCAGCAGTTTACCCTCCTTACGGGACTATGGCTACACCTTC. Its protein is CASSLPSLRDYGYTF.

The V call is TRBV29-1, the J call TRBJ1-5; no reliable D call. This CDR3 has 14 amino acids. Trimming stripped 6 bases from V and 2 bases from J, with 14 bases between. Per germline, CDR1 SQVTM and CDR2 ANQGSEA. CDR3 sequence: CSVLPTEGNQPQHF. The DNA for the CDR3 is TGCAGCGTGCTTCCGACTGAGGGCAATCAGCCCCAGCATTTT.

The rearrangement joins TRBV10-2 to TRBJ2-7; 9 bases map to TRBD2. The CDR3 contains 14 residues. The germline CDR1 and CDR2 sequences are WSHSY and SAAADI. The V and J ends lost 4 bases and 5 bases, in that order; junction bases with no gene match: 6. CDR3 nucleotide sequence: TGCGCCAGCAGTGGGTCCAGCGGGAGGCACGAGCAGTACTTC. It specifies CASSGSSGRHEQYF.